Below, 32 T cell receptor beta chains from the same sample are listed, as sequenced in a study of T cell repertoires in cytomegalovirus infection. For these receptors, no antigen is known. Each CDR3 protein is one row after TCRdb ran MiXCR on the reads. The sample includes about 770,000 distinct CDR3 sequences, 29% of them seen just once. The source material was cultured CD8+ T cells from PBMCs, sampled from culture after CMV antigen stimulation. The source of these receptors is a human donor in good health (CMV status not recorded). Some clones in this sample may be carry-over from other donors' samples.

The CDR3 bases are TGTGCCAGCAGCTATGGGGGAACCAATGAGCAGTTCTTC. It translates to CASSYGGTNEQFF. The genes are TRBV7-6 and TRBJ2-1; D tentatively reads TRBD1 or TRBD2 (5 bases each). V dropped 4 bases and J dropped 6 bases, with 10 bases sitting between them. This CDR3 is 13 amino acids long. Germline V gene sequence: CDR1 SGHVS, CDR2 FNYEAQ. Full variable domain (missing parts from reference TRBV7-6 and TRBJ2-1): GAGVSQSPRYKVTKRGQDVALRCDPISGHVSLYWYRQALGQGPEFLTYFNYEAQQDKSGLPNDRFSAERPEGSISTLTIQRTEQRDSAMYRCASSYGGTNEQFFGPGTRLTVL.

There are a few counts of this clonotype. The V call is TRBV20-1, the J call TRBJ1-4; a weak D match, TRBD1 (6 bases). The CDR3 has 16 amino acids. Germline values: CDR1 DFQATT, CDR2 SNEGSKA (reference sequence). Between the trimmed V and J ends, which lost 6 bases and 0 bases, there was a span of 17 bases. CDR3 in DNA: TGCAGTGCCGCGGGACAACTAAAAGCAACTAATGAAAAACTGTTTTTT. Translated: CSAAGQLKATNEKLFF.

The rearrangement uses TRBV6-5 and TRBJ1-2; tentative D call: TRBD1 (6 bases). Germline CDR1 MNHEY, CDR2 SVGAGI. Trimming took off 5 bases at V and 4 bases at J, with 20 bases between the two ends. CDR3 length: 16 amino acids. The CDR3 region is CASSRRWTASGYGYTF. DNA of the CDR3: TGTGCCAGCAGTCGTCGCTGGACAGCTAGTGGCTATGGCTACACCTTC.

The rearrangement uses TRBV7-6 and TRBJ2-6; possibly TRBD1 for D (6 bases). CDR1 and CDR2 from the germline V gene are SGHVS and FNYEAQ. Trimming stripped 1 base from V and 0 bases from J, with 16 bases between. The CDR3 is 19 residues long. CDR3 sequence (DNA): TGTGCCAGCAGCTTAGGAAGGGGGACATCCCGCTCTGGGGCCAACGTCCTGACTTTC. It is translated as CASSLGRGTSRSGANVLTF. The whole variable domain, remainder taken from reference TRBV7-6 and TRBJ2-6, is GAGVSQSPRYKVTKRGQDVALRCDPISGHVSLYWYRQALGQGPEFLTYFNYEAQQDKSGLPNDRFSAERPEGSISTLTIQRTEQRDSAMYRCASSLGRGTSRSGANVLTFGAGSRLTVL.

This clonotype was counted a few times. A much larger clone differs from this one at a single base, so this may be a read error. This chain connects TRBV5-4 to TRBJ1-2; 7 positions agree with TRBD1. V shed 0 bases, J shed 4 bases, and the junction held 0 bases outside the gene matches. Germline CDR1 reads SGHNT; CDR2 reads YYREEE (reference sequence). This CDR3 comprises 13 residues. The CDR3 DNA is TGTGCCAGCAGCTTGGACAGGGGCTATGGCTACACCTTC. It translates to CASSLDRGYGYTF.

This chain connects TRBV6-8 to TRBJ2-7, with D possibly TRBD2 on 6 matching bases. The CDR3 covers 11 residues. Germline assignment: CDR1 MNHGY and CDR2 SAAAGT. CDR3 nucleotide sequence: TGTGCCGGCGGGGAGAGCAGGGTAGCTGTCGTC. As protein: CAGGESRVAVV.

This clonotype has a count of ten or more. The V call is TRBV12-3 or TRBV12-4, the J call TRBJ2-7; TRBD2 might be the D (5 bases). The V end lost 3 bases, the J end lost 0 bases, and 15 bases lay between the germline ends. This CDR3 has 16 residues. CDR3 region: CASSFGGSPSSYEQYF. The CDR3 DNA is TGTGCCAGCAGTTTTGGAGGCAGCCCGAGCTCCTACGAGCAGTACTTC.

This clonotype turned up a few times. This may stem from a read error, because a much larger clone lies one nucleotide away. The rearrangement uses TRBV7-9 and TRBJ2-7; no firm D call. Germline-derived CDR1 and CDR2 are SEHNR and FQNEAQ (reference sequence). Trimming took 2 bases from V and 2 from J, leaving 4 bases between them. There are 12 residues in the CDR3. CDR3 residues: CASSLYPYEQYF. For the CDR3, the DNA is TGTGCCAGCAGCTTATATCCCTACGAGCAGTACTTC.

This clonotype came up many times. In DNA, the CDR3 is TGTGCCAGCAGTTTCACTTGGCGGTTCCCGCCGGCAGGGGCCGGGAATGAGCAGTTCTTC. It specifies CASSFTWRFPPAGAGNEQFF. This sequence joins TRBV12-3 or TRBV12-4 and TRBJ2-1; tentative D call: TRBD1 (6 bases). V shed 3 bases and J shed 7 bases, with 31 bases lying between them. The CDR3 consists of 20 residues.

The genes are TRBV6-6 and TRBJ2-2, with a tentative D call TRBD2 (5 bases). Trimming removed 4 bases from V and 6 bases from J, with 21 bases in between. Germline V gene data show CDR1 as MNHNY and CDR2 as SVGAGI (reference sequence). This CDR3 has 17 residues. CDR3 sequence (DNA): TGTGCCAGCAGTTCCTCACCGGGATCAGCCCCCCCCGGGGAGCTGTTTTTT. Protein product: CASSSSPGSAPPGELFF.

This rearrangement joins TRBV12-5 to TRBJ1-1; D gene ambiguous. The length of the CDR3 is 12 residues. Germline values: CDR1 LGHNT, CDR2 FRNRAP. Trimming removed 8 bases from V and 7 bases from J, with 14 bases in between. CDR3 sequence reads: CASLPGGSEAFF. CDR3 sequence (DNA): TGTGCTAGTTTGCCGGGCGGAAGTGAAGCTTTCTTT.

A few counts support this clonotype. V and J are TRBV11-2 and TRBJ2-1; possible D gene TRBD2, 7 bases. CDR1 is SGHAT, CDR2 FQNNGV, per germline. V lost 1 base to trimming and J lost 3 bases, with 13 bases between them. The CDR3 has 16 residues. The CDR3 DNA is TGTGCCAGCAGCTTAGTGGGGGGGGCTGACTACAATGAGCAGTTCTTC. Protein: CASSLVGGADYNEQFF.

The gene calls are TRBV6-1 and TRBJ1-1; no clear D. Germline V gene lookup returns CDR1 MNHNS and CDR2 SASEGT. Trimming took 3 bases from V and 7 from J, leaving 9 bases between them. The length of the CDR3 is 12 residues. Here the CDR3 reads CASSDPTNEAFF. The DNA of the CDR3 is TGTGCCAGCAGTGACCCTACCAATGAAGCTTTCTTT.

The rearrangement links TRBV19 to TRBJ1-4; no clear D gene. The length of the CDR3 is 19 residues. Germline V gene lookup returns CDR1 LNHDA and CDR2 SQIVND (reference sequence). With 5 bases removed from V and 2 bases from J, the gap between germline ends came to 24 bases. The CDR3 loop reads CASSSPGALARSTNEKLFF. Here the CDR3 DNA reads TGTGCCAGTAGTTCCCCGGGCGCGCTAGCCAGAAGCACTAATGAAAAACTGTTTTTT.

The V and J genes are TRBV7-9 and TRBJ2-6; D is undetermined. This CDR3 region has 18 residues. The ends were cut back, 1 base at V and 0 bases at J, with 13 bases in the middle. Looked up from germline, CDR1 is SEHNR and CDR2 is FQNEAQ (reference sequence). CDR3 sequence: CASSLVPQDDSGANVLTF. The CDR3 DNA reads as TGTGCCAGCAGCTTAGTCCCCCAGGACGACTCTGGGGCCAACGTCCTGACTTTC.

This clonotype occurred a few times. V and J are TRBV7-9 and TRBJ2-5; D gene unclear. CDR3 length equals 17 residues. Germline V gene data show CDR1 as SEHNR and CDR2 as FQNEAQ (reference sequence). The V and J ends lost 4 bases and 4 bases respectively, with 22 bases between them. CDR3 region: CASSSAQVGVRRETQYF. CDR3 DNA sequence: TGTGCCAGCAGCTCCGCCCAGGTTGGGGTCCGGAGAGAGACCCAGTACTTC.

The chain has TRBV7-6 and TRBJ2-2, with D possibly TRBD2 on 6 matching bases. Germline-derived CDR1 and CDR2 are SGHVS and FNYEAQ. This CDR3 region has 17 residues. For the CDR3, the DNA is TGTGCTAGCGGCCGATTTGCTAGCGCCTCGAACACCGGGGAGCTGTTTTTT. This encodes CASGRFASASNTGELFF.

This clonotype was counted a few times. J is TRBJ2-3 and V is TRBV4-1; D is possibly TRBD1 or TRBD2 (5 bases each). From germline, CDR1 is MGHRA and CDR2 YSYEKL. This CDR3 region has 17 residues. V was shortened by 0 bases and J by 0 bases, with 13 bases between the two germline ends. The CDR3: CASSQDHGAGSTDTQYF. The CDR3 DNA follows: TGCGCCAGCAGCCAAGATCACGGGGCCGGTAGCACAGATACGCAGTATTTT.

V usage is TRBV6-6 and J usage is TRBJ2-7, with 10 bases matching TRBD1. The CDR3 runs to 13 residues. Germline loops: CDR1 MNHNY, CDR2 SVGAGI (reference sequence). Unmatched junction bases numbered 2, after V lost 5 bases and J lost 4 bases. CDR3 sequence reads: CASSDRGLYEQYV. The CDR3 DNA reads as TGTGCCAGCAGTGACAGGGGGCTGTACGAGCAGTACGTC.

V usage is TRBV9 and J usage is TRBJ2-1, with a weak D call TRBD2 (7 bases). Trimming pared 2 bases from V and 5 bases from J, leaving 17 bases between. CDR1 is SGDLS and CDR2 is YYNGEE in the germline V gene. This CDR3 is 16 amino acids long. The CDR3 DNA sequence: TGTGCCAGCAGCGTCACTCCGGGGGGCCTCGACAATGAGCAGTTCTTC. It translates to CASSVTPGGLDNEQFF.

This clonotype was recorded a few times. The rearrangement uses TRBV2 and TRBJ2-3, with TRBD2 matching 8 bases. V was pared by 10 bases and J by 0 bases, with 6 bases of the junction left unmatched. The CDR3 length is 14 residues. Germline-derived CDR1 and CDR2 are SNHLY and FYNNEI. CDR3 amino acids: CATLAGTSTDTQYF. The DNA of the CDR3 is TGTGCCACCTTAGCGGGGACCAGCACAGATACGCAGTATTTT. The full variable domain, in which reference TRBV2 and TRBJ2-3 provide the parts outside the CDR3, is EPEVTQTPSHQVTQMGQEVILRCVPISNHLYFYWYRQILGQKVEFLVSFYNNEISEKSEIFDDQFSVERPDGSNFTLKIRSTKLEDSAMYFCATLAGTSTDTQYFGPGTRLTVL.

V is TRBV19 and J is TRBJ1-2, with 8 bases lining up with TRBD1. Germline V gives CDR1 LNHDA, CDR2 SQIVND (reference sequence). Trimming cost V 5 bases and J 7 bases; bases outside gene matches: 9. The CDR3 sequence is 14 residues long. The CDR3 DNA is TGTGCCAGTAGTCCCCGAGCAGGGGGCTTTGGCTACACCTTC. It specifies CASSPRAGGFGYTF.

The chain employs TRBV7-6 and TRBJ2-5; D is perhaps TRBD2 (6 bases). V was pared by 3 bases and J by 3 bases, with 11 bases between. Per germline, CDR1 SGHVS and CDR2 FNYEAQ. The CDR3 contains 14 residues. The CDR3 DNA follows: TGTGCCAGCAGCTTTAGGACTACCGAAGAGACCCAGTACTTC. The encoded protein is CASSFRTTEETQYF.

This clonotype was observed a handful of times. This chain uses TRBV19 with TRBJ2-1; the D gene is possibly TRBD2 (5 bases). V was clipped by 2 bases and J by 0 bases, with 8 bases between them. The CDR3 runs 15 residues. CDR1 is LNHDA, CDR2 SQIVND, per germline (reference sequence). The CDR3 protein is CASSIFGSSYNEQFF. DNA of the CDR3: TGTGCCAGTAGTATATTTGGGAGCTCCTACAATGAGCAGTTCTTC.

This rearrangement joins TRBV4-1 to TRBJ1-4, with 7 bases matching TRBD1. V was pared by 1 base and J by 3 bases, with 8 bases of the junction left unmatched. The CDR3 is made up of 17 amino acids. Germline assignment: CDR1 MGHRA and CDR2 YSYEKL. DNA of the CDR3: TGCGCCAGCAGCCAAGGAGGTGGGACAGCCCCTAATGAAAAACTGTTTTTT. This sequence encodes CASSQGGGTAPNEKLFF.

The V call is TRBV6-6, the J call TRBJ2-7; a weak D match, TRBD2 (5 bases). Looked up from germline, CDR1 is MNHNY and CDR2 is SVGAGI (reference sequence). V was pared by 8 bases and J by 6 bases, with 11 bases between. This CDR3 is built from 11 residues. The CDR3 region is CASGGSREQYF. DNA of the CDR3: TGTGCCAGCGGAGGATCGCGCGAGCAGTACTTC.

The chain combines TRBV18 with TRBJ2-1; D is perhaps TRBD2 (7 bases). Per germline, CDR1 KGHSH and CDR2 LQKENI. CDR3 length equals 15 residues. V was clipped by 3 bases and J by 5 bases, with 14 bases between them. CDR3: CASSPAGANHNEQFF. The CDR3 DNA follows: TGTGCCAGCTCACCGGCGGGGGCTAACCACAATGAGCAGTTCTTC.

This clonotype was counted only a few times. The chain uses TRBV27 and TRBJ1-1; unclear D gene. Germline loops: CDR1 MNHEY, CDR2 SMNVEV (reference sequence). Trimming removed 8 bases at V and 1 base at J, with 5 bases between. This CDR3 has 11 residues. CDR3 loop: CASYKNTEAFF. CDR3 bases: TGTGCCAGCTATAAGAACACTGAAGCTTTCTTT.

V is TRBV6-5 and J is TRBJ1-5; weak D call: TRBD1 (5 bases). V was trimmed by 6 bases and J by 3 bases, leaving 15 bases between them. CDR1 MNHEY and CDR2 SVGAGI come from the germline V gene. There are 15 residues in the CDR3. The CDR3 is CASSPFRDINQPQHF. The CDR3 DNA follows: TGTGCCAGCAGCCCCTTCAGGGATATCAATCAGCCCCAGCATTTT.

J is TRBJ1-2 and V is TRBV4-3; maybe TRBD1 (5 bases). Per germline, CDR1 LGHNA and CDR2 YSLEER. Deletions cut 0 bases from V and 1 base from J, with 9 bases between. This CDR3 is 15 amino acids long. The CDR3, as DNA: TGCGCCAGCAGCCAAGACGAGACAGTTAACTATGGCTACACCTTC. Protein product: CASSQDETVNYGYTF.

Ten or more counts support this clonotype. The chain combines TRBV7-9 with TRBJ1-6, with D uncertain. Germline loops: CDR1 SEHNR, CDR2 FQNEAQ (reference sequence). This CDR3 has 15 amino acids. Trimming shortened V by 7 bases and J by 7 bases, and 17 bases separated the two germline ends. The CDR3 bases are TGTGCCAGCACCACCCTGGCCAAAGCGAATTCACCCCTCCACTTT. Translated: CASTTLAKANSPLHF.

This clonotype came up a few times. The chain uses TRBV7-9 and TRBJ1-1, with D unclear. V lost 3 bases to trimming and J lost 3 bases, with 5 bases between them. The CDR3 runs 12 residues. Germline CDR1 SEHNR, CDR2 FQNEAQ (reference sequence). CDR3 protein: CASSFTHTEAFF. CDR3 sequence (DNA): TGTGCCAGCAGCTTCACCCACACTGAAGCTTTCTTT.